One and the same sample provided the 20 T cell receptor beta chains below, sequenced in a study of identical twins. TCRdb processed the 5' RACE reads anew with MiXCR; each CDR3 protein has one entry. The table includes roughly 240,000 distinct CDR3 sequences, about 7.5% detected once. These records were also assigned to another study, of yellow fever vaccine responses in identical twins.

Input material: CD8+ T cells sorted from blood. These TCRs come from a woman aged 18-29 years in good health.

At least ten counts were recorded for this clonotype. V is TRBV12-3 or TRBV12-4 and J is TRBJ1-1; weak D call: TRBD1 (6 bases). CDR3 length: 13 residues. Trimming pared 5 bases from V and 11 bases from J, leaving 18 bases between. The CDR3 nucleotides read TGTGCCAGCAGTCTGGGGGCGATGAGGACGGCTTTCTTT. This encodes CASSLGAMRTAFF.

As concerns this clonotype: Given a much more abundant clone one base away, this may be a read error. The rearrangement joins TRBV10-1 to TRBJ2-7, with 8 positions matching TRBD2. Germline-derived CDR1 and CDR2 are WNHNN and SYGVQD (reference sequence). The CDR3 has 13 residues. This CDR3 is CASSELADYDQYF. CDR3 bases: TGCGCCAGCAGTGAACTAGCGGACTACGATCAGTACTTC.

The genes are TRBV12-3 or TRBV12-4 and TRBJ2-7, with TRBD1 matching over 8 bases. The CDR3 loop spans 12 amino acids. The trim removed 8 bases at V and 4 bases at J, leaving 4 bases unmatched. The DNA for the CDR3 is TGTGCCAGCGGACAGGGCCTTTACGAGCAGTACTTC. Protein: CASGQGLYEQYF.

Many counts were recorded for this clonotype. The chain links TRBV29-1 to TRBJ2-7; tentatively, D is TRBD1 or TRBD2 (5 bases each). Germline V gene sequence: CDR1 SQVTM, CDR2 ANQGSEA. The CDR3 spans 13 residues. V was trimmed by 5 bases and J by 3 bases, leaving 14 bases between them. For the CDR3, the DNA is TGCAGCGTTCTATCCGGGACCCTCTACGAGCAGTACTTC. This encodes CSVLSGTLYEQYF.

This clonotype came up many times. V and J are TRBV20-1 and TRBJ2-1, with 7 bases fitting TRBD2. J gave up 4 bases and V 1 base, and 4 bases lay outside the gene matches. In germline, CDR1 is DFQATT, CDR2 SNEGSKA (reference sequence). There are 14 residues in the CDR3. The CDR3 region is CSARVSSGYNEQFF. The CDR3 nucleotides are TGCAGTGCTAGAGTCTCTAGCGGTTACAATGAGCAGTTCTTC.

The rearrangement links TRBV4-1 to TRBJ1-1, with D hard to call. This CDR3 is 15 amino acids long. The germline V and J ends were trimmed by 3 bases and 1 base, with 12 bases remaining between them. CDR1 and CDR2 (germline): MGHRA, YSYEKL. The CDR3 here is CASSHHHRGNTEAFF. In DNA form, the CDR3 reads TGCGCCAGCAGCCACCATCATCGGGGGAACACTGAAGCTTTCTTT.

This CDR3 is CASMAGPYNEQFF. CDR3 sequence (DNA): TGTGCCAGCATGGCGGGGCCCTACAATGAGCAGTTCTTC. The J gene is TRBJ2-1, the V gene TRBV27; tentatively, D is TRBD2 (6 bases). The CDR3 extends over 13 amino acids. Trimming cost V 7 bases and J 2 bases, with 9 bases left between them. Germline V gene sequence: CDR1 MNHEY, CDR2 SMNVEV (reference sequence).

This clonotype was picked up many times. The chain's CDR3 is CASSVETPYNEQFF. CDR3 bases: TGTGCCAGCAGCGTAGAAACACCCTACAATGAGCAGTTCTTC. V and J are TRBV9 and TRBJ2-1; D unresolved. Germline CDR1 reads SGDLS; CDR2 reads YYNGEE. Trimming left V 0 bases short and J 2 bases short, with 6 bases between. The length of the CDR3 is 14 residues.

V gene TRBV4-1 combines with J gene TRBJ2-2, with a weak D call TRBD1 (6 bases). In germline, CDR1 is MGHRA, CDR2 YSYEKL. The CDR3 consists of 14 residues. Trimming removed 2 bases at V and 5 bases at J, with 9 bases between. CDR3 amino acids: CASSQPQGTGELFF. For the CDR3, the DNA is TGCGCCAGCAGCCAACCCCAGGGGACCGGGGAGCTGTTTTTT.

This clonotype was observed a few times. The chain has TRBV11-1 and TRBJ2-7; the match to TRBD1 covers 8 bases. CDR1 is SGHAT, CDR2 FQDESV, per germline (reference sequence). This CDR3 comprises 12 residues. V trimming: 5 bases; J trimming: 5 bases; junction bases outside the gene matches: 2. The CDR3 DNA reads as TGTGCCAGCAGCGCGGACAGGGACGAGCAGTACTTC. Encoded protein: CASSADRDEQYF.

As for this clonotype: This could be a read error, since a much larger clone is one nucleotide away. This chain's CDR3 is CSAKVAKNIQYF. For the CDR3, the DNA is TGCAGTGCTAAGGTAGCCAAAAACATTCAGTACTTC. This rearrangement joins TRBV20-1 to TRBJ2-4; the D is unclear. The CDR3 is made up of 12 amino acids. Trimming took off 4 bases at V and 0 bases at J, with 4 bases between the two ends. Germline V lookup: CDR1 DFQATT, CDR2 SNEGSKA (reference sequence).

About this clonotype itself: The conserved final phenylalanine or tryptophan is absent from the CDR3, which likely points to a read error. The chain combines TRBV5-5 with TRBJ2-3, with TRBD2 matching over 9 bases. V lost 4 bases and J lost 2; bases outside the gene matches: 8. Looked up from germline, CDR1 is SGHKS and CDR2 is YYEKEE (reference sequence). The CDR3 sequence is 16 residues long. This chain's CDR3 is CASSAAGGRLTDTQYS. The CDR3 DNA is TGTGCCAGCAGCGCAGCGGGAGGCCGTCTCACAGATACGCAGTATTCT.

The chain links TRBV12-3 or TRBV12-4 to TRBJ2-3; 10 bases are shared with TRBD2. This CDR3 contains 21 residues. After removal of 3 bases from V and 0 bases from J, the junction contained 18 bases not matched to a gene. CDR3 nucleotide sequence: TGTGCCAGCAGTTTGGGGATCCCTCGGACTAGCGGAGCGACTAGCACAGATACGCAGTATTTT. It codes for CASSLGIPRTSGATSTDTQYF.

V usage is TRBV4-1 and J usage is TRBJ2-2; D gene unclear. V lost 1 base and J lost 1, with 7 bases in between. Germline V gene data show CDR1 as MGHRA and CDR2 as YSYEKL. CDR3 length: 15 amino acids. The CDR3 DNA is TGCGCCAGCAGCCAAGGGGTAGGGAACACCGGGGAGCTGTTTTTT. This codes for CASSQGVGNTGELFF.

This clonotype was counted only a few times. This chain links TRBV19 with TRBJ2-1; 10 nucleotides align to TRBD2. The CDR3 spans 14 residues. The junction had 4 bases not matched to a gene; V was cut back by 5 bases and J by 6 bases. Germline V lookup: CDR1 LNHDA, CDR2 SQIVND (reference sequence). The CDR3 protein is CASSPLAGVNEQFF. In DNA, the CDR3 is TGTGCCAGTAGTCCTCTAGCGGGGGTCAATGAGCAGTTCTTC.

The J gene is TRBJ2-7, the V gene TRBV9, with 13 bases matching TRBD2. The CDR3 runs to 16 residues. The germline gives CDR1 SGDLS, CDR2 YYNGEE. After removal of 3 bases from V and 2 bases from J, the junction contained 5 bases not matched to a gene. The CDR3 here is CASSAFGTSGAYEQYF. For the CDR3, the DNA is TGTGCCAGCAGCGCCTTCGGGACTAGCGGGGCCTACGAGCAGTACTTC.

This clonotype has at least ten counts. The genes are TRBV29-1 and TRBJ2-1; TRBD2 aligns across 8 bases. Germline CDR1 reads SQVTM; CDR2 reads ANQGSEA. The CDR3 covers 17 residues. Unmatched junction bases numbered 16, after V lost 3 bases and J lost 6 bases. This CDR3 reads CSVERGLLAGLGNEQFF. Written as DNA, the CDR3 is TGCAGCGTTGAGAGGGGACTGCTAGCGGGTTTAGGCAATGAGCAGTTCTTC.

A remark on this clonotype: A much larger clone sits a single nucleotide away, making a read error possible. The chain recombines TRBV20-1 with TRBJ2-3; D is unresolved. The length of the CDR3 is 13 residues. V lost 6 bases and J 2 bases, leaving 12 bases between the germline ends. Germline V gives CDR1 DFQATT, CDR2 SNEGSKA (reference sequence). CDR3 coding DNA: TGCAGTGCCACGACCTCGATCACAGATACGCAGTATTTT. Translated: CSATTSITDTQYF.

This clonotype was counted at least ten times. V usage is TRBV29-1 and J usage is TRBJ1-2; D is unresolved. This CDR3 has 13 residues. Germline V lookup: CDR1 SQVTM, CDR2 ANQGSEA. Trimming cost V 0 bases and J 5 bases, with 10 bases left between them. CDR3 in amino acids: CSVEEPTVYGYTF. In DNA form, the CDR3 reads TGCAGCGTTGAAGAACCAACGGTATATGGCTACACCTTC.

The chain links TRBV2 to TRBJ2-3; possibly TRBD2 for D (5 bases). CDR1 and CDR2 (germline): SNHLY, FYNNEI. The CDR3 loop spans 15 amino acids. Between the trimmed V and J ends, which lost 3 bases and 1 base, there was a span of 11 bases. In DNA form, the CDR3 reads TGTGCCAGCAGTGACACTAGTGGAGGCACAGATACGCAGTATTTT. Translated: CASSDTSGGTDTQYF. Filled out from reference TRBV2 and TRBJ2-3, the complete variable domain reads EPEVTQTPSHQVTQMGQEVILRCVPISNHLYFYWYRQILGQKVEFLVSFYNNEISEKSEIFDDQFSVERPDGSNFTLKIRSTKLEDSAMYFCASSDTSGGTDTQYFGPGTRLTVL.